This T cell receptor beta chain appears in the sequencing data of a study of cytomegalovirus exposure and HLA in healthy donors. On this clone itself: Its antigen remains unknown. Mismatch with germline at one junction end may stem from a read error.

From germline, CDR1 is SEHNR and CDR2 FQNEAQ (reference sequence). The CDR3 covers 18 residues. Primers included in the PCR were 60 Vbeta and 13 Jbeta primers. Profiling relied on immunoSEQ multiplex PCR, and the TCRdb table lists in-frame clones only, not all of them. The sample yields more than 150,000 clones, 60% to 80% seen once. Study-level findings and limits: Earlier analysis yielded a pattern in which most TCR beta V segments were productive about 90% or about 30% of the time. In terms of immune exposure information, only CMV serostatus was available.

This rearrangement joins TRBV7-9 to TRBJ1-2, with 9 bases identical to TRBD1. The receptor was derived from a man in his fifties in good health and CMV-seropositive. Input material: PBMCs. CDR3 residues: CASSLSGNRGRVNYGCTF. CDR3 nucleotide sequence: TGTGCCAGCAGCTTATCAGGAAACAGGGGGCGCGTTAATTATGGCTGCACCTTC.